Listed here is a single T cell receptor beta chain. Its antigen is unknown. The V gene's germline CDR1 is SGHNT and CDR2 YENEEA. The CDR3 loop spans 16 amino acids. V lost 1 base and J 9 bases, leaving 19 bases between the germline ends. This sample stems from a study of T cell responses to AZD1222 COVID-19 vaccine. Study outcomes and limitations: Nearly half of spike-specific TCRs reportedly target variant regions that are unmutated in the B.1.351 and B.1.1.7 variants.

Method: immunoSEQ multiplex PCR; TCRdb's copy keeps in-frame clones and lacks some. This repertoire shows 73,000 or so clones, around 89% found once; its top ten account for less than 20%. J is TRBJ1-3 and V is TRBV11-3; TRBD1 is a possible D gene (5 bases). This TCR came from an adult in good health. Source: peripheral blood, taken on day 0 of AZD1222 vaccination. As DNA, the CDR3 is TGTGCCAGCAGCTTAGTGGGGGTCCGGGCGCGGGGCACCATATATTTT. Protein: CASSLVGVRARGTIYF.